This TCR beta chain was recorded in a study of response to subunit inactivated influenza vaccine. This clonotype was seen only a few times. Its matching antigen is unknown. TCRdb called the RT-PCR reads again in MiXCR, with one record for every CDR3 protein. The sample comprises over 150,000 distinct CDR3 sequences, about 10% of which are singletons, and around 40% rests with the top ten. Study conclusions and caveats: There was a suggestion from the authors that each seasonal influenza vaccination recruits few new T cells.

This TCR came from a man between 50 and 75 years old who received an inactivated influenza vaccine. The sample here was CD8+ T cells sorted from PBMCs, taken roughly 24 months after vaccination.

CDR3 bases: TGCAGTGCTAGGGGGATCCACTACAATGAGCAGTTCTTC. It yields the protein CSARGIHYNEQFF. V usage is TRBV20-1 and J usage is TRBJ2-1; D unclear. The CDR3 is made up of 13 amino acids. Germline CDR1 reads DFQATT; CDR2 reads SNEGSKA (reference sequence). Trimming took off 3 bases at V and 3 bases at J, with 9 bases between the two ends.